This TCR beta chain was recorded in a study of cytotoxic CD8 clonotypes in ibrutinib-treated CLL. Overall study findings and caveats: Ibrutinib response saw clonality rise, and progression saw it return toward baseline. Sampling time points were not equivalent between sustained-remission and progressing patients.

Using immunoSEQ multiplex PCR, the repertoire was profiled, and TCRdb retains in-frame clones only, with some absent. The profile shows roughly 330,000 clones, roughly two thirds of them singletons. CDR1 and CDR2 (germline): SGHVS, FQNEAQ. This CDR3 contains 13 residues. Trimming cost V 5 bases and J 6 bases; bases outside gene matches: 7. With respect to this clone: The antigen is not known.

The J gene is TRBJ2-7, the V gene TRBV7-8; TRBD1 matches 7 bases. The origin of this receptor is a human donor with chronic lymphocytic leukemia. This sample comprised PBMCs, obtained after 36 months of ibrutinib treatment. CDR3 nucleotide sequence: TGTGCCAGCAGCCTATTCAACAGGGGCGAGCAGTACTTC. Protein product: CASSLFNRGEQYF.